Listed below are T cell receptor beta chains from one sample, sequenced in a study of blood T cells in healthy people across ages. TCRdb passed the 5' RACE reads through MiXCR, listing each CDR3 protein once. This sample has some 1,000,000 distinct CDR3 sequences, with approximately 25% found just once. The sample was also reused in another study, on T cells of mothers and their children.

Sequenced input: blood. The receptors originated from a girl aged 2 to 9 in good health. CDR3s include the opening cysteine and the closing phenylalanine or tryptophan. A D gene is named only where the DNA matches it firmly. Only part of the rows carry a size: once, few, many, or a class if the clone is expanded.

NA	NA	TRBV19	TRBJ2-6	CASSRGTSGANVLTF	TGTGCCAGTAGTCGGGGAACCTCTGGGGCCAACGTCCTGACTTTC
many	TRBD2	TRBV7-8	TRBJ2-5	CASGGESSGETQYF	TGTGCCAGCGGGGGGGAAAGTTCCGGAGAGACCCAGTACTTC
many	TRBD1	TRBV5-1	TRBJ1-2	CASIRELDLKLGLGQGDNYGYTF	TGCGCCAGCATTCGCGAACTCGACCTAAAATTAGGCCTGGGACAGGGAGATAACTATGGCTACACCTTC
NA	NA	TRBV20-1	TRBJ2-7	CSALEDSYYEQYF	TGCAGTGCTCTAGAAGACAGTTACTACGAGCAGTACTTC
few	NA	TRBV19	TRBJ2-7	CASSLRLDSEQYF	TGTGCCAGTAGTCTAAGACTAGACTCCGAGCAGTACTTC
many	TRBD1	TRBV7-2	TRBJ1-2	CASSAGQGYGYTF	TGTGCCAGCAGCGCGGGACAGGGCTATGGCTACACCTTC
few	NA	TRBV5-1	TRBJ1-5	CASRPRGTTSTDTQHF	TGCGCCAGCCGGCCTCGTGGGACTACTAGCACAGATACGCAGCATTTT
few	NA	TRBV20-1	TRBJ2-5	CSARTWVGETQYF	TGCAGTGCTCGGACGTGGGTCGGGGAGACCCAGTACTTC
once	TRBD1	TRBV7-9	TRBJ2-7	CASSLQQGANPYEQYF	TGTGCCAGCAGCTTACAACAGGGGGCTAACCCCTACGAGCAGTACTTC
few	NA	TRBV4-2	TRBJ2-7	CASSQEVTPSYEQYF	TGTGCCAGCAGCCAAGAAGTGACCCCATCCTACGAGCAGTACTTC
few	NA	TRBV7-9	TRBJ2-1	CASSHKDSYNEQFF	TGTGCCAGCAGCCATAAGGACAGTTACAATGAGCAGTTCTTC
NA	NA	TRBV6-1	TRBJ1-5	CASSVGRGTQPQHF	TGTGCCAGCAGTGTAGGCAGGGGCACTCAGCCCCAGCATTTT
NA	NA	TRBV12-3/TRBV12-4	TRBJ1-1	CASRGDGLNTEAFF	TGTGCCAGCAGGGGGGACGGGCTGAACACTGAAGCTTTCTTT
few	TRBD1	TRBV6-1	TRBJ2-5	CASSATGAETQYF	TGTGCCAGCAGTGCCACAGGGGCCGAGACCCAGTACTTC
NA	NA	TRBV2	TRBJ1-2	CASSDTYGYRYTF	TGTGCCAGCAGTGACACCTATGGCTACCGCTACACCTTC
NA	TRBD1	TRBV9	TRBJ1-4	CASSAPGTGHEKLFF	TGTGCCAGCAGCGCTCCCGGGACAGGGCATGAAAAACTGTTTTTT
few	NA	TRBV7-3	TRBJ2-1	CASSLRGGGFDEQFF	TGTGCCAGCAGCTTAAGGGGCGGGGGCTTTGATGAGCAGTTCTTC
NA	NA	TRBV7-9	TRBJ1-3	CASSRYPRTVGNTIYF	TGTGCCAGCAGCCGCTACCCCCGGACAGTCGGAAACACCATATATTTT
few	NA	TRBV9	TRBJ2-5	CASSVLGEEETQYF	TGTGCCAGCAGCGTATTGGGGGAGGAAGAGACCCAGTACTTC
few	NA	TRBV5-1	TRBJ1-4	CASSPHATNEKLFF	TGCGCCAGCAGCCCCCATGCAACTAATGAAAAACTGTTTTTT
few	NA	TRBV9	TRBJ1-2	CASSVSGESGGYTF	TGTGCCAGCAGCGTATCGGGGGAGAGCGGAGGCTACACCTTC
few	TRBD2	TRBV20-1	TRBJ2-1	CSASTSGRYRSYNEQFF	TGCAGTGCTAGTACTAGCGGGAGGTACCGCTCCTACAATGAGCAGTTCTTC
NA	TRBD1	TRBV7-9	TRBJ2-1	CASSFSGGTVSYNEQFF	TGTGCCAGCAGCTTTTCAGGGGGTACGGTATCCTACAATGAGCAGTTCTTC
few	NA	TRBV15	TRBJ1-2	CATGREAPPFYGYTF	TGTGCCACCGGCAGAGAGGCCCCTCCTTTCTATGGCTACACCTTC
NA	NA	TRBV3-1	TRBJ1-1	CASSQEGGAGEAFF	TGTGCCAGCAGCCAAGAGGGGGGCGCAGGTGAAGCTTTCTTT
few	NA	TRBV11-2	TRBJ2-5	CASSSSGTPGTQYF	TGTGCCAGCAGCTCATCGGGGACCCCTGGGACCCAGTACTTC
few	NA	TRBV5-4	TRBJ2-7	CASSFNPGHPINEQYF	TGTGCCAGCAGCTTCAATCCAGGACACCCGATTAACGAGCAGTACTTC
few	NA	TRBV5-1	TRBJ2-1	CASSVGPSYNEQFF	TGCGCCAGCAGCGTGGGACCATCCTACAATGAGCAGTTCTTC
few	TRBD1	TRBV27	TRBJ2-7	CASSGQGANEQYF	TGTGCCAGCAGTGGACAGGGGGCGAACGAGCAGTACTTC
NA	NA	TRBV9	TRBJ2-5	CASSVTGGRETQYF	TGTGCCAGCAGCGTCACTGGTGGGAGGGAGACCCAGTACTTC
few	TRBD1	TRBV6-1	TRBJ2-7	CASSEAGWTGGSEQYF	TGTGCCAGCAGTGAAGCGGGGTGGACAGGGGGGTCCGAGCAGTACTTC
NA	NA	TRBV4-1	TRBJ2-1	CASSQLGANYNEQFF	TGCGCCAGCAGCCAATTGGGCGCCAACTACAATGAGCAGTTCTTC
few	NA	TRBV7-6	TRBJ1-1	CASSLFGMAGNTEAFF	TGTGCCAGCAGCTTATTCGGCATGGCTGGGAACACTGAAGCTTTCTTT